These 23 T cell receptor beta chains were sequenced from one sample in a study of identifying expanded T cells in peripheral blood. Assay: immunoSEQ multiplex PCR; the TCRdb copy retains only in-frame clones and omits some. The table records about 100,000 clones, approximately 88% of them present only once. The sequenced material came from blood. Receptors originate from a person between 18 and 75 years old in good health.

This rearrangement joins TRBV11-3 to TRBJ2-1; 12 bases match TRBD2. Germline lookup yields CDR1 SGHNT and CDR2 YENEEA. The CDR3 has 16 residues. The junction had 6 bases not matched to a gene; V was cut back by 0 bases and J by 9 bases. The CDR3 region is CASSLDRGLAGGEQFF. The CDR3 DNA reads TGTGCCAGCAGCTTAGATAGGGGACTAGCGGGTGGTGAGCAGTTCTTC.

The CDR3, as DNA: TGTGCCATCAAAGGTAGGAGTGATGGCTACACCTTC. It encodes CAIKGRSDGYTF. The rearrangement uses TRBV10-3 and TRBJ1-2; no firm D call. CDR3 length: 12 amino acids. Germline CDR1 is ENHRY and CDR2 is SYGVKD. V lost 7 bases, J lost 6 bases, and 12 bases lay in between.

This chain connects TRBV11-2 to TRBJ1-3; D is perhaps TRBD1 (6 bases). Germline V gene data show CDR1 as SGHAT and CDR2 as FQNNGV. The CDR3 covers 15 residues. V was trimmed by 0 bases and J by 4 bases, leaving 10 bases between them. The CDR3 nucleotides read TGTGCCAGCAGCTTAGACACAGGGTTAGGAAACACCATATATTTT. Its protein is CASSLDTGLGNTIYF. The variable domain in full, with the rest retrieved from reference TRBV11-2 and TRBJ1-3, is EAGVAQSPRYKIIEKRQSVAFWCNPISGHATLYWYQQILGQGPKLLIQFQNNGVVDDSQLPKDRFSAERLKGVDSTLKIQPAKLEDSAVYLCASSLDTGLGNTIYFGEGSWLTVV.

The count of this clone is one. This sequence joins TRBV5-1 and TRBJ1-4; D gene uncertain. V shed 0 bases and J shed 2 bases, with 8 bases lying between them. Germline V gene data show CDR1 as SGHRS and CDR2 as YFSETQ. The CDR3 has 15 residues. CDR3 coding DNA: TGCGCCAGCAGCTTGGAGCCGGCTACTAATGAAAAACTGTTTTTT. It translates to CASSLEPATNEKLFF.

The V gene is TRBV13, the J gene TRBJ2-3; D perhaps matches TRBD2 (9 bases). This CDR3 is 17 amino acids long. Between the trimmed V and J ends, which lost 5 bases and 4 bases, there was a span of 22 bases. From germline, CDR1 is PRHDT and CDR2 FYEKMQ (reference sequence). The CDR3 here is CASSAGGRQGSADTQYF. CDR3 DNA: TGTGCCAGCAGCGCGGGGGGGAGACAGGGGAGCGCAGATACGCAGTATTTT.

This sequence joins TRBV5-1 and TRBJ2-3; TRBD2 is a possible D gene (6 bases). With 10 bases removed from V and 0 bases from J, the gap between germline ends came to 18 bases. Looked up from germline, CDR1 is SGHRS and CDR2 is YFSETQ. This CDR3 is built from 15 residues. Here the CDR3 reads CASAQRARSTDTQYF. As DNA, the CDR3 is TGCGCCTCCGCCCAGCGGGCCAGGAGCACAGATACGCAGTATTTT. The complete variable domain, with remaining parts taken from reference TRBV5-1 and TRBJ2-3, reads KAGVTQTPRYLIKTRGQQVTLSCSPISGHRSVSWYQQTPGQGLQFLFEYFSETQRNKGNFPGRFSGRQFSNSRSEMNVSTLELGDSALYLCASAQRARSTDTQYFGPGTRLTVL.

The count of this clone is one. The V gene is TRBV9, the J gene TRBJ1-3, with TRBD1 matching over 9 bases. Trimming at V came to 0 bases and at J to 4 bases, leaving 2 bases not matched to a gene. The germline gives CDR1 SGDLS, CDR2 YYNGEE. The CDR3 is 15 amino acids. The CDR3 sequence is CASSVAGQGGNTIYF. For the CDR3, the DNA is TGTGCCAGCAGCGTAGCGGGACAGGGAGGAAACACCATATATTTT.

This chain links TRBV6-6 with TRBJ2-5, with D possibly matching TRBD2 (5 bases). V lost 6 bases to trimming and J lost 2 bases, with 10 bases between them. Looked up from germline, CDR1 is MNHNY and CDR2 is SVGAGI (reference sequence). CDR3 size: 13 residues. CDR3 in amino acids: CASSNSVQETQYF. The CDR3 DNA is TGTGCCAGCAGCAATAGCGTTCAAGAGACCCAGTACTTC.

The V gene is TRBV5-6, the J gene TRBJ1-4, with D perhaps TRBD1 (5 bases). Deletions cut 0 bases from V and 2 bases from J, with 11 bases between. Germline V gene data show CDR1 as SGHDT and CDR2 as YYEEEE. This CDR3 comprises 16 residues. The CDR3 DNA reads as TGTGCCAGCAGCTTGGTAGGGGAGAGTACTAATGAAAAACTGTTTTTT. Protein product: CASSLVGESTNEKLFF.

This clone appeared once. The chain recombines TRBV14 with TRBJ2-1, with D maybe TRBD1 (6 bases). The CDR3 consists of 14 residues. V was trimmed by 2 bases and J by 4 bases, leaving 9 bases between them. The germline V gene has CDR1 SGHDN and CDR2 FVKESK. CDR3 sequence reads: CASSQRGGYNEQFF. The CDR3 DNA reads as TGTGCCAGCAGCCAAAGAGGGGGATACAATGAGCAGTTCTTC.

V and J are TRBV30 and TRBJ1-2, with D unclear. CDR1 and CDR2 from the germline V gene are GTSNPN and SVGIG (reference sequence). V lost 2 bases to trimming and J lost 4 bases, with 11 bases between them. CDR3 length: 13 residues. The chain's CDR3 is CAWSSGSGYGYTF. CDR3 in DNA: TGTGCCTGGAGTTCGGGTAGCGGCTATGGCTACACCTTC.

J is TRBJ1-5 and V is TRBV19, with a possible D match to TRBD1 (5 bases). The germline V gene has CDR1 LNHDA and CDR2 SQIVND (reference sequence). Trimming took 5 bases from V and 7 from J, leaving 12 bases between them. There are 13 residues in the CDR3. The CDR3: CASSADWGQPQHF. CDR3 DNA sequence: TGTGCCAGTAGTGCGGATTGGGGCCAGCCCCAGCATTTT.

The chain combines TRBV7-8 with TRBJ1-1; the D is unclear. In germline, CDR1 is SGHVS, CDR2 FQNEAQ. The CDR3 is made up of 12 amino acids. Trimming removed 5 bases at V and 4 bases at J, with 8 bases between. CDR3 nucleotide sequence: TGTGCCAGCAGCCGCAGTGTCACTGAAGCTTTCTTT. Translating gives CASSRSVTEAFF.

This clone was found once. The rearrangement joins TRBV5-1 to TRBJ2-3, with 8 nucleotides matching TRBD1. The CDR3 spans 14 residues. Losses at the gene ends were 3 bases for V and 6 bases for J; bases not matched to a gene: 6. The germline V gene has CDR1 SGHRS and CDR2 YFSETQ. The CDR3 here is CASSSGQGMDTQYF. CDR3 nucleotide sequence: TGCGCCAGCAGCTCAGGACAGGGAATGGATACGCAGTATTTT.

CDR3 loop: CAWGDEPVPVYGYTF. In DNA, the CDR3 is TGTGCCTGGGGAGACGAACCCGTCCCCGTCTATGGCTACACCTTC. V gene TRBV30 combines with J gene TRBJ1-2, with D uncertain. CDR3 size: 15 residues. Trimming took off 5 bases at V and 4 bases at J, with 20 bases between the two ends. From germline, CDR1 is GTSNPN and CDR2 SVGIG (reference sequence).

V gene TRBV11-2 combines with J gene TRBJ1-1; D ambiguous. CDR1 and CDR2 (germline): SGHAT, FQNNGV. The CDR3 sequence is 14 residues long. Trimming removed 0 bases at V and 4 bases at J, with 9 bases between. The CDR3 sequence is CASSLDVDGTEAFF. Here the CDR3 DNA reads TGTGCCAGCAGCTTAGATGTGGACGGCACTGAAGCTTTCTTT. Full variable domain (outside the CDR3, taken from reference TRBV11-2 and TRBJ1-1): EAGVAQSPRYKIIEKRQSVAFWCNPISGHATLYWYQQILGQGPKLLIQFQNNGVVDDSQLPKDRFSAERLKGVDSTLKIQPAKLEDSAVYLCASSLDVDGTEAFFGQGTRLTVV.

V is TRBV2 and J is TRBJ1-6; 7 bases align to TRBD1. Germline values: CDR1 SNHLY, CDR2 FYNNEI. The J segment lost 9 bases and the V segment lost 5 bases, leaving 13 bases of the junction unmatched. The CDR3 is 16 residues long. The CDR3 region has the DNA TGTGCCAGCAGTCTTGACAGGGCGCGCTGGGGTTCACCCCTCCACTTT. Translation gives CASSLDRARWGSPLHF.

This chain connects TRBV4-1 to TRBJ1-1; 10 nucleotides line up with TRBD1. V shed 0 bases, J shed 3 bases, and the junction held 4 bases outside the gene matches. The CDR3 totals 16 residues. Germline V CDR1 and CDR2: MGHRA, YSYEKL. The CDR3 protein is CASSQDGTGAYTEAFF. The CDR3 coding sequence is TGCGCCAGCAGCCAAGACGGGACAGGGGCTTACACTGAAGCTTTCTTT.

V and J are TRBV4-1 and TRBJ2-3; D may correspond to TRBD1 or TRBD2 (6 bases each). Looked up from germline, CDR1 is MGHRA and CDR2 is YSYEKL. The V end lost 5 bases, the J end lost 1 base, and 16 bases lay between the germline ends. The CDR3 sequence is 16 residues long. CDR3 sequence: CASSNLGGPGTDTQYF. DNA of the CDR3: TGCGCCAGCAGCAACCTAGGGGGGCCAGGCACAGATACGCAGTATTTT.

Here the CDR3 DNA reads TGCGCCAGCAGCCGGGTCGAAGGACGGACCAGGGACGCTTTCTTT. As protein: CASSRVEGRTRDAFF. The chain has TRBV4-1 and TRBJ1-1, with D possibly being TRBD1 (5 bases). Germline CDR1 and CDR2: MGHRA and YSYEKL. The V gene lost 4 bases and the J gene lost 11 bases, with 23 bases spanning the gap. CDR3 size: 15 residues.

This clone was seen only once. The chain combines TRBV5-1 with TRBJ2-7; D may correspond to TRBD1 or TRBD2 (5 bases each). This CDR3 spans 14 amino acids. The germline gives CDR1 SGHRS, CDR2 YFSETQ. V lost 0 bases, J lost 6 bases, and 13 bases lay in between. The CDR3 DNA sequence: TGCGCCAGCAGCTTGGCCGGAAACGGGGCCGAGCAGTACTTC. It specifies CASSLAGNGAEQYF.

The chain combines TRBV5-5 with TRBJ1-1; a possible D gene is TRBD1 (5 bases). The CDR3 extends over 15 amino acids. The ends were cut back, 0 bases at V and 5 bases at J, with 14 bases in the middle. Germline V lookup: CDR1 SGHKS, CDR2 YYEKEE (reference sequence). CDR3 nucleotides: TGTGCCAGCAGCTTGGCCCAGGGCTATGGGACTGAAGCTTTCTTT. Translated, it gives CASSLAQGYGTEAFF.

The chain joins TRBV11-2 to TRBJ2-3; 7 positions agree with TRBD2. The CDR3 extends over 18 amino acids. Germline CDR1 is SGHAT and CDR2 is FQNNGV. The junction had 13 bases not matched to a gene; V was cut back by 4 bases and J by 0 bases. CDR3 in DNA: TGTGCCAGCAGCTCGGCAGGCGGGGCGGGGGATAGCACAGATACGCAGTATTTT. Protein product: CASSSAGGAGDSTDTQYF.